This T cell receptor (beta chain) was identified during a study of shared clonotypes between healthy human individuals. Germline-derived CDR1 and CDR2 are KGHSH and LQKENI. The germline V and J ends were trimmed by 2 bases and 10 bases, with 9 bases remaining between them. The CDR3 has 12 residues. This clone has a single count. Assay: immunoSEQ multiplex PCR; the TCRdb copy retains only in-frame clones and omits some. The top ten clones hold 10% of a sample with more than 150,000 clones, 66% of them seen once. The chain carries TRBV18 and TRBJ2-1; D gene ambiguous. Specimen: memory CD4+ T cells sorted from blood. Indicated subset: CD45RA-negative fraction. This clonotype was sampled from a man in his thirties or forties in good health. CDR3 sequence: CASSPFTGEQFF. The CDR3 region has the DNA TGTGCCAGCTCACCATTCACCGGAGAGCAGTTCTTC.